This T cell receptor beta chain was observed in a study of technical replicates of blood from a few donors. Using immunoSEQ multiplex PCR, the repertoire was profiled, and TCRdb retains in-frame clones only, with some absent. Of around 56,000 clones in the sample, roughly 96% were seen once. With 6 bases clipped from V and 10 bases from J, the junction kept 9 bases outside the gene matches. Looked up from germline, CDR1 is MNHEY and CDR2 is SMNVEV (reference sequence). The CDR3 covers 14 residues. V usage is TRBV27 and J usage is TRBJ2-3, with TRBD2 identical over 11 bases. The sequence was obtained from a human donor in good health. Some clones in this sample may be carry-over from other donors' samples. Source material: PBMCs. The CDR3 DNA reads as TGTGCCAGCAGGCAGGGAACTAGCGGGAGTGCGCAGTATTTT. Translating gives CASRQGTSGSAQYF.